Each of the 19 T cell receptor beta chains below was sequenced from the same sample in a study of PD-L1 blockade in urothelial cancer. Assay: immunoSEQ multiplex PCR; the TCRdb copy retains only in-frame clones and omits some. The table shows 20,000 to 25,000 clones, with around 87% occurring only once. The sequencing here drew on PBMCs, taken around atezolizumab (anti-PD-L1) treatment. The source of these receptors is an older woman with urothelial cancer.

The chain's CDR3 is CASSLEGAGELFF. CDR3 nucleotide sequence: TGTGCCAGCAGCTTAGAAGGGGCCGGGGAGCTGTTTTTT. The V gene is TRBV7-3, the J gene TRBJ2-2; possibly TRBD1 for D (5 bases). The CDR3 length is 13 residues. Germline V lookup: CDR1 SGHTA, CDR2 FQGTGA. Trimming cost V 2 bases and J 6 bases, with 7 bases left between them.

DNA for the CDR3: TGTGCCAGCTCACCATGGACTAGCGGGAACAATGAGCAGTTCTTC. Its translation: CASSPWTSGNNEQFF. The V call is TRBV18, the J call TRBJ2-1, with 12 bases fitting TRBD2. CDR1 and CDR2 (germline): KGHSH, LQKENI. This CDR3 spans 15 amino acids. Losses at the gene ends were 2 bases for V and 5 bases for J; bases not matched to a gene: 1.

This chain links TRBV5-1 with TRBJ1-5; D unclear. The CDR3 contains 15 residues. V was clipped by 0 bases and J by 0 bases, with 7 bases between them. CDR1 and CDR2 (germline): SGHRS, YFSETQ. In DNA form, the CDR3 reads TGCGCCAGCAGCTTGGACGGGTATAGCAATCAGCCCCAGCATTTT. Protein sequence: CASSLDGYSNQPQHF. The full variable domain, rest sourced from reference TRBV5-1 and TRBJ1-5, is KAGVTQTPRYLIKTRGQQVTLSCSPISGHRSVSWYQQTPGQGLQFLFEYFSETQRNKGNFPGRFSGRQFSNSRSEMNVSTLELGDSALYLCASSLDGYSNQPQHFGDGTRLSIL.

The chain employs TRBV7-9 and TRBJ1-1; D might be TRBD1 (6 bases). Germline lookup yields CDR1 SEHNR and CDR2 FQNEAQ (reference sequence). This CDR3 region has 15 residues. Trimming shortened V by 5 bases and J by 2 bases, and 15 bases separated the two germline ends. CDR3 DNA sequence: TGTGCCAGCAGCCCGGAGAGGACAGTAAACACTGAAGCTTTCTTT. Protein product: CASSPERTVNTEAFF.

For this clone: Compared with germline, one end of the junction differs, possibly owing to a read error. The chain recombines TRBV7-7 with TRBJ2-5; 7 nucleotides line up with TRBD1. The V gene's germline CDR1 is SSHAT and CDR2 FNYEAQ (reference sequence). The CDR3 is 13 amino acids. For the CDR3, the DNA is TGTGCTAGCAGCTTCGACAGGGCAGAGACCCAGTACTTC. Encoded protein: CASSFDRAETQYF.

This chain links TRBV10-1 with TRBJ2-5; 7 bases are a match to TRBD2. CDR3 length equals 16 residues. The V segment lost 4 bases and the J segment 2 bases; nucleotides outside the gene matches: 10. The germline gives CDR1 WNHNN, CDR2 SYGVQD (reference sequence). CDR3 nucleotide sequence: TGCGCCAGCAGTGGAGGCAGCGGGGCACTTCAAGAGACCCAGTACTTC. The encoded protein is CASSGGSGALQETQYF.

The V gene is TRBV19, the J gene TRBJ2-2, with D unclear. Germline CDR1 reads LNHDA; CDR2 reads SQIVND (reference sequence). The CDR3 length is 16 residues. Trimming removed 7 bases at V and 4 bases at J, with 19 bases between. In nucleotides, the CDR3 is TGTGCCAGTAATCGCGCAACAACCCGAGGCACCGGGGAGCTGTTTTTT. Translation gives CASNRATTRGTGELFF.

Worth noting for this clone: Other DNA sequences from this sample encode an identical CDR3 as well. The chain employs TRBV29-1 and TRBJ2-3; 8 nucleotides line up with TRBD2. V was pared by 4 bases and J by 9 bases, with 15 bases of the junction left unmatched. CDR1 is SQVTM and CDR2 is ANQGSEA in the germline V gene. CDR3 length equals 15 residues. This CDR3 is CSVAETSVSSVTQYF. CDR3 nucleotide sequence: TGCAGCGTTGCGGAGACTAGCGTCTCAAGCGTGACGCAGTATTTT.

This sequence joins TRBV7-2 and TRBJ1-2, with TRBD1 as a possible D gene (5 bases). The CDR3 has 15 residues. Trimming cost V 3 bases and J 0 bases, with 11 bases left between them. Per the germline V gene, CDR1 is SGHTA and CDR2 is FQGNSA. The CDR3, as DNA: TGTGCCAGCAGCTTTTCCAGGGTTTCTAACTATGGCTACACCTTC. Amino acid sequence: CASSFSRVSNYGYTF.

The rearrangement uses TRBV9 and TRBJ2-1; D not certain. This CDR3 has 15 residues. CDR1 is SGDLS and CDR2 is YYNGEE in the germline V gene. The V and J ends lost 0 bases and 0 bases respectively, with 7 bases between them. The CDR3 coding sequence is TGTGCCAGCAGCGTAGGTCCCAGCTCCTACAATGAGCAGTTCTTC. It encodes CASSVGPSSYNEQFF.

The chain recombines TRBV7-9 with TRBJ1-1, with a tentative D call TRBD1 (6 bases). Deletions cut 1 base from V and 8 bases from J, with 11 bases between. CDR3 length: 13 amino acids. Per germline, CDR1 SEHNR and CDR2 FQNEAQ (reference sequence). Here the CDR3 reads CASSLVWTDEAFF. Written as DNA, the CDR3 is TGTGCCAGCAGCTTAGTATGGACAGACGAAGCTTTCTTT.

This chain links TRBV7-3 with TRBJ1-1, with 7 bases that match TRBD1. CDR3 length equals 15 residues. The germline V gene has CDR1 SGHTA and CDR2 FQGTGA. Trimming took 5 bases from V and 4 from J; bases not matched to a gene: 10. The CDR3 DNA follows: TGTGCCAGCAGCCCATCGTCCGGGACAGTCACTGAAGCTTTCTTT. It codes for CASSPSSGTVTEAFF.

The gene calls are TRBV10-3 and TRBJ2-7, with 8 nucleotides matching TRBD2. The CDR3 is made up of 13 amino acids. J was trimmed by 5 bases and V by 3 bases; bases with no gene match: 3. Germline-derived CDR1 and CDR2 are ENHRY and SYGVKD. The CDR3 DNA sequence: TGTGCCATCAGTGAACGGGAGGGGAACGAGCAGTACTTC. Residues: CAISEREGNEQYF.

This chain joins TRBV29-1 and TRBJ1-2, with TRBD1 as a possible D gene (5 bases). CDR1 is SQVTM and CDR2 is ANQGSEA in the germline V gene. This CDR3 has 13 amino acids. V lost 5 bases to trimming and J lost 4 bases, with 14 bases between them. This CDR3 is CSVPSQGAYGYTF. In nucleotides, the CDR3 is TGCAGCGTTCCTAGTCAGGGCGCCTATGGCTACACCTTC. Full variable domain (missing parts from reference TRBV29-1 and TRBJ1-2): SAVISQKPSRDICQRGTSLTIQCQVDSQVTMMFWYRQQPGQSLTLIATANQGSEATYESGFVIDKFPISRPNLTFSTLTVSNMSPEDSSIYLCSVPSQGAYGYTFGSGTRLTVV.

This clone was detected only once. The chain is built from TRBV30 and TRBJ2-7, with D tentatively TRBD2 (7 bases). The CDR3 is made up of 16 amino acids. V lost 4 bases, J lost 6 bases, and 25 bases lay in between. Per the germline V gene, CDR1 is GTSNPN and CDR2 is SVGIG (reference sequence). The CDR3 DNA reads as TGTGCCTGGACTGGTTTCGAGGCGGGAGTCAGGGGCGAGCAGTACTTC. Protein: CAWTGFEAGVRGEQYF.

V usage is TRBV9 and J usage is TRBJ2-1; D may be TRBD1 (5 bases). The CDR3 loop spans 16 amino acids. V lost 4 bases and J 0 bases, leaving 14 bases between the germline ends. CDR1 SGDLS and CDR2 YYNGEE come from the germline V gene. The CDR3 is CASSPSGGASYNEQFF. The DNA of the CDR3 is TGTGCCAGCAGCCCCTCGGGTGGGGCCTCCTACAATGAGCAGTTCTTC. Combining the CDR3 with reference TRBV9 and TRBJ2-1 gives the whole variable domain DSGVTQTPKHLITATGQRVTLRCSPRSGDLSVYWYQQSLDQGLQFLIQYYNGEERAKGNILERFSAQQFPDLHSELNLSSLELGDSALYFCASSPSGGASYNEQFFGPGTRLTVL.

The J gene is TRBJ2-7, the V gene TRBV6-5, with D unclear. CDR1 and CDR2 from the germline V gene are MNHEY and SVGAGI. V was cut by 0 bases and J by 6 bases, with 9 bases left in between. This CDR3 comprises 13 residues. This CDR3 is CASSYSRAAEQYF. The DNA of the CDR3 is TGTGCCAGCAGTTACTCGCGTGCCGCCGAGCAGTACTTC.

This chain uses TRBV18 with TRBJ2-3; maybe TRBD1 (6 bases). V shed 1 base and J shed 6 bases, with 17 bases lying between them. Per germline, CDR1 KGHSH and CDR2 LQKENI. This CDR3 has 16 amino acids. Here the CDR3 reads CASSPLASGASDTQYF. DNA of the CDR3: TGTGCCAGCTCACCACTTGCCTCAGGGGCGTCGGATACGCAGTATTTT.

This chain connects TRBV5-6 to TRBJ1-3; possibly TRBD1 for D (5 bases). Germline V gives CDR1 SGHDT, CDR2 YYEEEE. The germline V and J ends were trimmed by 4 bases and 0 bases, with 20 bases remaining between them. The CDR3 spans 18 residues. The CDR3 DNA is TGTGCCAGCAGCGCCCAGGGTCTCTCTCCACACTCTGGAAACACCATATATTTT. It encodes CASSAQGLSPHSGNTIYF.